This passage covers 23 T cell receptor beta chains from one sample sequenced in a study of patients and donors after allogeneic stem cell transplantation. TCRdb analysed the RT-PCR reads with MiXCR anew, one entry per CDR3 protein. The sample carries 70,000 or so distinct CDR3 sequences, roughly 29% recorded once. Material for sequencing was blood, either unsorted or a sorted T cell fraction (not recorded which). The receptors originated from a human donor who was either an allogeneic HSCT recipient or a stem cell or donor lymphocyte infusion donor (not recorded which). It is not recorded whose cells these are; they may come from a transplant donor.

The chain combines TRBV12-3 or TRBV12-4 with TRBJ1-2; a weak D match, TRBD1 (5 bases). Trimming removed 3 bases from V and 7 bases from J, with 9 bases in between. This CDR3 comprises 12 residues. CDR3 in amino acids: CASSFGGGGYTF. The DNA for the CDR3 is TGTGCCAGCAGTTTTGGGGGTGGTGGCTACACCTTC.

This clonotype was counted only a few times. The V call is TRBV28, the J call TRBJ1-4; D unclear. The germline V gene encodes CDR1 MDHEN and CDR2 SYDVKM. The CDR3 covers 13 residues. The ends were cut back, 6 bases at V and 3 bases at J, with 8 bases in the middle. CDR3 sequence: CASRPRANEKLFF. In DNA form, the CDR3 reads TGTGCCAGCAGACCCCGTGCTAATGAAAAACTGTTTTTT.

This clonotype was observed a few times. The V gene is TRBV5-1, the J gene TRBJ2-2; no reliable D call. The germline CDR1 and CDR2 sequences are SGHRS and YFSETQ. This CDR3 is 14 amino acids long. Trimming cost V 9 bases and J 6 bases, with 18 bases left between them. The CDR3 sequence: CATTPGSGPGELFF. CDR3 in DNA: TGCGCCACCACGCCAGGCAGTGGTCCCGGGGAGCTGTTTTTT.

There are a few counts of this clonotype. The chain couples TRBV5-1 to TRBJ1-5; 9 bases are a match to TRBD1. The V and J ends lost 4 bases and 5 bases, in that order; junction bases with no gene match: 7. In germline, CDR1 is SGHRS, CDR2 YFSETQ. This CDR3 comprises 15 residues. CDR3: CASSPWGQGDQPQHF. The CDR3 DNA is TGCGCCAGCAGCCCCTGGGGACAGGGAGATCAGCCCCAGCATTTT.

The chain is built from TRBV5-1 and TRBJ2-7; 9 bases line up with TRBD1. CDR1 is SGHRS, CDR2 YFSETQ, per germline. The V and J ends lost 4 bases and 5 bases, in that order; junction bases with no gene match: 7. This CDR3 region has 14 residues. CDR3 sequence (DNA): TGCGCCAGCAGCCCGGGACAGGGTGTCGACGAGCAGTACTTC. This translates into CASSPGQGVDEQYF.

CDR3 sequence (DNA): TGCGCCAGCAGCACCTCGTTGGAAACCCAAGAGACCCAGTACTTC. Translating it yields CASSTSLETQETQYF. V and J are TRBV5-1 and TRBJ2-5; no firm D call. Trimming pared 4 bases from V and 1 base from J, leaving 14 bases between. Germline values: CDR1 SGHRS, CDR2 YFSETQ. The length of the CDR3 is 15 residues.

CDR3 in amino acids: CSARAMTDDLGGYTF. The CDR3 DNA reads as TGCAGTGCTAGAGCAATGACGGACGATCTGGGAGGCTACACCTTC. The rearrangement links TRBV20-1 to TRBJ1-2; D unresolved. This CDR3 region has 15 residues. Per germline, CDR1 DFQATT and CDR2 SNEGSKA (reference sequence). V was cut by 1 base and J by 8 bases, with 20 bases left in between.

Only a few counts were recorded for this clonotype. The chain uses TRBV20-1 and TRBJ2-3; 9 bases match TRBD1. Looked up from germline, CDR1 is DFQATT and CDR2 is SNEGSKA (reference sequence). The CDR3 length is 14 residues. J was trimmed by 1 base and V by 6 bases; bases with no gene match: 5. The CDR3 loop reads CSARDRVGTDTQYF. The CDR3 DNA follows: TGCAGTGCCAGGGACAGGGTGGGCACAGATACGCAGTATTTT.

V usage is TRBV7-3 and J usage is TRBJ2-1; D not certain. Germline V gives CDR1 SGHTA, CDR2 FQGTGA. The CDR3 contains 16 residues. The V and J ends lost 1 base and 0 bases respectively, with 10 bases between them. CDR3 DNA: TGTGCCAGCAGCTTAAAGCTGGCGAGCTCCTACAATGAGCAGTTCTTC. Protein product: CASSLKLASSYNEQFF. Supplemented by reference TRBV7-3 and TRBJ2-1, the full variable domain reads GAGVSQTPSNKVTEKGKYVELRCDPISGHTALYWYRQSLGQGPEFLIYFQGTGAADDSGLPNDRFFAVRPEGSVSTLKIQRTERGDSAVYLCASSLKLASSYNEQFFGPGTRLTVL.

This clonotype was seen a few times. The chain employs TRBV12-5 and TRBJ1-2; the D is unclear. Trimming took off 0 bases at V and 5 bases at J, with 10 bases between the two ends. Per germline, CDR1 LGHNT and CDR2 FRNRAP. CDR3 length equals 14 residues. CDR3 region: CASGLVPGIYGYTF. As DNA, the CDR3 is TGTGCTAGTGGTTTGGTACCCGGGATATATGGCTACACCTTC.

This clonotype has just a few counts. The chain employs TRBV18 and TRBJ1-1; 8 bases are a match to TRBD1. CDR1 KGHSH and CDR2 LQKENI come from the germline V gene. This CDR3 comprises 15 residues. The junction had 8 bases not matched to a gene; V was cut back by 4 bases and J by 4 bases. In DNA form, the CDR3 reads TGTGCCAGCTCACTAGCAACAGGGGGATTCACTGAAGCTTTCTTT. This sequence encodes CASSLATGGFTEAFF. Full variable domain (outside the CDR3, taken from reference TRBV18 and TRBJ1-1): NAGVMQNPRHLVRRRGQEARLRCSPMKGHSHVYWYRQLPEEGLKFMVYLQKENIIDESGMPKERFSAEFPKEGPSILRIQQVVRGDSAAYFCASSLATGGFTEAFFGQGTRLTVV.

The CDR3 protein is CASSSKRGDTGELFF. Here the CDR3 DNA reads TGTGCCAGCAGCTCGAAACGCGGGGACACCGGGGAGCTGTTTTTT. The chain uses TRBV7-9 and TRBJ2-2; D perhaps matches TRBD2 (6 bases). CDR1 is SEHNR, CDR2 FQNEAQ, per germline (reference sequence). V lost 4 bases and J lost 3, with 12 bases in between. The CDR3 length is 15 residues.

The sample holds a few counts of this clonotype. The chain combines TRBV12-3 or TRBV12-4 with TRBJ1-5; unclear D gene. V lost 3 bases and J 0 bases, leaving 6 bases between the germline ends. This CDR3 is built from 14 residues. This CDR3 reads CASSFRYSNQPQHF. CDR3 DNA: TGTGCCAGCAGTTTCAGGTATAGCAATCAGCCCCAGCATTTT.

This clonotype was seen a handful of times. V gene TRBV2 combines with J gene TRBJ1-5, with D hard to call. The CDR3 runs to 12 residues. Germline V gene sequence: CDR1 SNHLY, CDR2 FYNNEI. V lost 3 bases, J lost 6 bases, and 6 bases lay in between. CDR3 sequence reads: CASSEFSQPQHF. CDR3 DNA sequence: TGTGCCAGCAGTGAGTTTAGTCAGCCCCAGCATTTT.

This clonotype was recorded a few times. The V call is TRBV4-2, the J call TRBJ1-1; D unresolved. The CDR3 sequence is 14 residues long. Germline assignment: CDR1 LGHNA and CDR2 YNFKEQ. V shed 4 bases and J shed 1 base, with 10 bases lying between them. For the CDR3, the DNA is TGTGCCAGCAGCCCGTCACGGGAGAACACTGAAGCTTTCTTT. This encodes CASSPSRENTEAFF.

This rearrangement joins TRBV27 to TRBJ2-7; TRBD1 matches 8 bases. CDR3 length: 15 residues. Trimming cost V 0 bases and J 3 bases; bases outside gene matches: 4. In germline, CDR1 is MNHEY, CDR2 SMNVEV (reference sequence). The CDR3 nucleotides are TGTGCCAGCAGTTTATCGAGTACAGGGGGCTACGAGCAGTACTTC. Translated: CASSLSSTGGYEQYF.

The V call is TRBV19, the J call TRBJ2-1; D unclear. This CDR3 region has 15 residues. The germline V gene has CDR1 LNHDA and CDR2 SQIVND (reference sequence). V dropped 6 bases and J dropped 7 bases, with 19 bases sitting between them. The CDR3 DNA follows: TGTGCCAGTAGGGGTGGCACCAAGGCATGGAATGAGCAGTTCTTC. This codes for CASRGGTKAWNEQFF. Looking up the rest from reference TRBV19 and TRBJ2-1 gives the full variable domain: DGGITQSPKYLFRKEGQNVTLSCEQNLNHDAMYWYRQDPGQGLRLIYYSQIVNDFQKGDIAEGYSVSREKKESFPLTVTSAQKNPTAFYLCASRGGTKAWNEQFFGPGTRLTVL.

The rearrangement joins TRBV29-1 to TRBJ2-1; D uncertain. CDR3 length: 12 amino acids. From germline, CDR1 is SQVTM and CDR2 ANQGSEA. Trimming took off 5 bases at V and 6 bases at J, with 11 bases between the two ends. CDR3 amino acids: CSVSERFNEQFF. In DNA form, the CDR3 reads TGCAGCGTTTCAGAGAGATTCAATGAGCAGTTCTTC.

This clonotype was counted only a few times. The rearrangement links TRBV6-5 to TRBJ1-6; unclear D gene. V was pared by 2 bases and J by 10 bases, with 15 bases between. There are 15 residues in the CDR3. The germline gives CDR1 MNHEY, CDR2 SVGAGI. The DNA of the CDR3 is TGTGCCAGCAGTTACGACGGGAACGCTAACTCACCCCTCCACTTT. Protein sequence: CASSYDGNANSPLHF.

This clonotype has a handful of counts. V gene TRBV12-5 combines with J gene TRBJ1-4, with no clear D. The CDR3 sequence is 20 residues long. Trimming pared 0 bases from V and 5 bases from J, leaving 25 bases between. Germline CDR1 and CDR2: LGHNT and FRNRAP. CDR3 protein: CASGLVGGQSVLRLNEKLFF. CDR3 sequence (DNA): TGTGCTAGTGGTTTGGTAGGAGGCCAATCGGTCCTGAGGCTGAATGAAAAACTGTTTTTT.

The rearrangement links TRBV21-1 to TRBJ1-2; no check of the table's D call, TRBD1, against the DNA was made. TRBV21-1 is annotated as a pseudogene. The CDR3 contains 15 residues. CDR3 DNA sequence: TGTGCCAGCAGCCGGGACAGCCATCCTAACTATGGCTACACCTTC. It encodes CASSRDSHPNYGYTF.

This clonotype was picked up a small number of times. The V gene is TRBV20-1, the J gene TRBJ1-1; D perhaps matches TRBD1 (6 bases). The V end lost 2 bases, the J end lost 0 bases, and 22 bases lay between the germline ends. CDR1 is DFQATT and CDR2 is SNEGSKA in the germline V gene (reference sequence). The CDR3 length is 18 residues. CDR3 in amino acids: CSARPRTALYLMNTEAFF. The CDR3 nucleotides are TGCAGTGCTAGACCAAGGACAGCACTTTACCTCATGAACACTGAAGCTTTCTTT.

The gene calls are TRBV7-9 and TRBJ2-7, with D perhaps matching TRBD1 (6 bases). CDR3 size: 16 residues. Trimming removed 3 bases from V and 1 base from J, with 16 bases in between. CDR1 is SEHNR and CDR2 is FQNEAQ in the germline V gene (reference sequence). CDR3: CASSLGRGDKSYEQYF. The CDR3 bases are TGTGCCAGCAGCTTGGGCAGGGGAGACAAATCCTACGAGCAGTACTTC.